One sample yielded the 27 T cell receptor beta chains listed below, sequenced in a study of cytomegalovirus exposure and HLA in healthy donors. Sequencing used immunoSEQ multiplex PCR; TCRdb keeps in-frame clones, though not all of them. The sample yields 150,000 to 200,000 clones, about 86% seen once. The sequenced sample consisted of PBMCs. The receptor set was obtained from a woman younger than 30 in good health and CMV-seronegative.

The V gene is TRBV6-6, the J gene TRBJ1-2; D ambiguous. With 8 bases removed from V and 0 bases from J, the gap between germline ends came to 13 bases. Germline V gene sequence: CDR1 MNHNY, CDR2 SVGAGI (reference sequence). The CDR3 runs 14 residues. CDR3: CASWSGRANYGYTF. The DNA for the CDR3 is TGTGCCAGCTGGAGCGGACGAGCTAACTATGGCTACACCTTC.

To note about this clone: Other nucleotide sequences from this sample produce the same CDR3. The chain has TRBV4-1 and TRBJ2-1; D ambiguous. This CDR3 has 11 amino acids. Germline CDR1 reads MGHRA; CDR2 reads YSYEKL. V lost 2 bases and J 7 bases, leaving 3 bases between the germline ends. CDR3 region: CASSQSNEQFF. Here the CDR3 DNA reads TGCGCCAGCAGCCAATCGAATGAGCAGTTCTTC.

This sequence joins TRBV10-3 and TRBJ1-2; 7 nucleotides match TRBD1. Germline assignment: CDR1 ENHRY and CDR2 SYGVKD. The CDR3 sequence is 14 residues long. The V segment lost 2 bases and the J segment 6 bases; nucleotides outside the gene matches: 6. CDR3 region: CAISENRDSNGYTF. As DNA, the CDR3 is TGTGCCATCAGTGAGAACCGGGACAGTAATGGCTACACCTTC.

This rearrangement joins TRBV12-5 to TRBJ2-7; perhaps TRBD2 as D (6 bases). Between the trimmed V and J ends, which lost 8 bases and 5 bases, there was a span of 13 bases. This CDR3 contains 12 residues. Per the germline V gene, CDR1 is LGHNT and CDR2 is FRNRAP. Here the CDR3 DNA reads TGTGCTAGTTGCGGAGGGAGCCACGAGCAGTACTTC. Protein product: CASCGGSHEQYF.

The chain carries TRBV9 and TRBJ2-2; a possible D gene is TRBD1 (6 bases). CDR3 length: 15 amino acids. Germline assignment: CDR1 SGDLS and CDR2 YYNGEE. V was cut by 3 bases and J by 3 bases, with 12 bases left in between. CDR3 sequence reads: CASSAGTSDTGELFF. DNA of the CDR3: TGTGCCAGCAGCGCCGGGACATCCGACACCGGGGAGCTGTTTTTT.

The sample holds a few counts of this clone. The J gene is TRBJ1-1, the V gene TRBV30, with 8 bases matching TRBD1. V trimming: 7 bases; J trimming: 10 bases; junction bases outside the gene matches: 11. The CDR3 is 12 residues long. Germline-derived CDR1 and CDR2 are GTSNPN and SVGIG (reference sequence). The CDR3 sequence: CASEGRGLGAFF. The CDR3 DNA sequence: TGTGCCTCAGAAGGCAGGGGGCTCGGAGCTTTCTTT.

This chain links TRBV4-2 with TRBJ2-7; 11 nucleotides agree with TRBD2. Germline V CDR1 and CDR2: LGHNA, YNFKEQ. The CDR3 has 17 amino acids. The junction had 7 bases not matched to a gene; V was cut back by 0 bases and J by 3 bases. CDR3 in amino acids: CASSQDPSGRSHYEQYF. CDR3 DNA sequence: TGTGCCAGCAGCCAAGATCCTAGCGGGAGGTCCCACTACGAGCAGTACTTC.

The chain uses TRBV6-4 and TRBJ2-1, with 10 nucleotides matching TRBD2. Germline values: CDR1 MRHNA, CDR2 SNTAGT. V gave up 5 bases and J gave up 0 bases; unmatched junction bases: 4. The CDR3 contains 16 residues. CDR3 residues: CASSRLAGSSYNEQFF. CDR3 DNA: TGTGCCAGCAGTAGACTAGCGGGTAGCTCCTACAATGAGCAGTTCTTC.

The rearrangement joins TRBV19 to TRBJ1-2; D perhaps matches TRBD1 (5 bases). The germline CDR1 and CDR2 sequences are LNHDA and SQIVND (reference sequence). Trimming left V 7 bases short and J 3 bases short, with 21 bases between. The CDR3 length is 16 residues. CDR3 amino acids: CASTTQRGEAHYGYTF. CDR3 nucleotides: TGTGCCAGTACCACTCAACGGGGGGAGGCTCACTATGGCTACACCTTC.

The rearrangement uses TRBV29-1 and TRBJ1-2, with 7 bases aligning to TRBD1. The V and J ends lost 5 bases and 2 bases, in that order; junction bases with no gene match: 5. The CDR3 is 13 amino acids. CDR1 and CDR2 from the germline V gene are SQVTM and ANQGSEA. CDR3 in DNA: TGCAGCGTTCAGGGGGGATTAAACTATGGCTACACCTTC. It is translated as CSVQGGLNYGYTF.

This sequence joins TRBV5-4 and TRBJ1-2; D ambiguous. V lost 2 bases and J 2 bases, leaving 13 bases between the germline ends. The CDR3 is 15 amino acids. Germline V gives CDR1 SGHNT, CDR2 YYREEE (reference sequence). CDR3: CASSLSIDKNYGYTF. The CDR3 nucleotides read TGTGCCAGCAGCTTATCCATTGACAAGAACTATGGCTACACCTTC.

The chain is built from TRBV10-1 and TRBJ2-1, with 8 bases that match TRBD1. Germline V gene sequence: CDR1 WNHNN, CDR2 SYGVQD (reference sequence). Trimming took 0 bases from V and 8 from J; bases not matched to a gene: 3. The CDR3 covers 14 residues. The CDR3 region is CASSESTGGDEQFF. The DNA for the CDR3 is TGCGCCAGCAGTGAGTCAACAGGGGGAGATGAGCAGTTCTTC.

The chain recombines TRBV11-2 with TRBJ2-5, with 9 bases matching TRBD2. The V gene end was trimmed by 4 bases and the J gene end by 5 bases; junction bases not matched to a gene: 5. The CDR3 runs 14 residues. Germline CDR1 and CDR2: SGHAT and FQNNGV. CDR3 nucleotides: TGTGCCAGCAGCTATAGCGGGAGAGGGGAGACCCAGTACTTC. Its protein is CASSYSGRGETQYF.

J is TRBJ2-5 and V is TRBV6-5; 8 nucleotides agree with TRBD1. Trimming cost V 9 bases and J 3 bases; bases outside gene matches: 6. The CDR3 is made up of 13 amino acids. The germline gives CDR1 MNHEY, CDR2 SVGAGI. CDR3 sequence reads: CASSATGEETQYF. The CDR3 DNA is TGTGCCAGTTCGGCGACAGGGGAAGAGACCCAGTACTTC.

V usage is TRBV27 and J usage is TRBJ2-7, with 11 bases lining up with TRBD1. The J segment lost 3 bases and the V segment lost 8 bases, leaving 9 bases of the junction unmatched. The length of the CDR3 is 15 residues. Per germline, CDR1 MNHEY and CDR2 SMNVEV (reference sequence). The CDR3 DNA sequence: TGTGCCAGCTGGGGGCGGGGACAGGGGGACTACGAGCAGTACTTC. It specifies CASWGRGQGDYEQYF.

The sample holds many counts of this clone. J is TRBJ2-7 and V is TRBV19; 7 bases agree with TRBD2. CDR1 and CDR2 from the germline V gene are LNHDA and SQIVND (reference sequence). The CDR3 is 16 amino acids. J was trimmed by 2 bases and V by 3 bases; bases with no gene match: 10. CDR3: CASSIFSGPSPYEQYF. The CDR3 DNA reads TGTGCCAGTAGTATCTTTAGCGGGCCCTCACCCTACGAGCAGTACTTC. Complete variable domain (other parts from reference TRBV19 and TRBJ2-7): DGGITQSPKYLFRKEGQNVTLSCEQNLNHDAMYWYRQDPGQGLRLIYYSQIVNDFQKGDIAEGYSVSREKKESFPLTVTSAQKNPTAFYLCASSIFSGPSPYEQYFGPGTRLTVT.

The rearrangement links TRBV30 to TRBJ2-1; 7 nucleotides agree with TRBD2. Losses at the gene ends were 5 bases for V and 6 bases for J; bases not matched to a gene: 10. Germline V gene lookup returns CDR1 GTSNPN and CDR2 SVGIG (reference sequence). The CDR3 loop spans 14 amino acids. The CDR3 DNA follows: TGTGCCTGGGTCCCGGGGGGACTTTTCAATGAGCAGTTCTTC. Its translation: CAWVPGGLFNEQFF.

V gene TRBV7-3 combines with J gene TRBJ2-7; TRBD2 matches 7 bases. The CDR3 spans 15 residues. Germline CDR1 SGHTA, CDR2 FQGTGA. The ends lost 3 bases at V and 1 base at J; junction bases unmatched: 6. The CDR3 region has the DNA TGTGCCAGCAGCTTTACGGGGGGAGGATCCTACGAGCAGTACTTC. Its translation: CASSFTGGGSYEQYF.

V usage is TRBV9 and J usage is TRBJ2-7; D gene unclear. V lost 0 bases, J lost 5 bases, and 9 bases lay in between. CDR1 is SGDLS, CDR2 YYNGEE, per germline. The length of the CDR3 is 13 residues. The CDR3 reads CASSVDRAHEQYF. The CDR3 region has the DNA TGTGCCAGCAGCGTAGACCGAGCGCACGAGCAGTACTTC.

The V and J genes are TRBV9 and TRBJ1-1; TRBD1 matches at 8 bases. Germline V gene data show CDR1 as SGDLS and CDR2 as YYNGEE. This CDR3 region has 19 residues. V shed 3 bases, J shed 0 bases, and the junction held 16 bases outside the gene matches. In nucleotides, the CDR3 is TGTGCCAGCAGCGCCACTTACCTGACCCACAGGGGGTTGAACACTGAAGCTTTCTTT. Its translation is CASSATYLTHRGLNTEAFF.

V and J are TRBV6-1 and TRBJ1-1; D not resolved. The CDR3 is 13 amino acids. Deletions cut 0 bases from V and 7 bases from J, with 9 bases between. The germline V gene encodes CDR1 MNHNS and CDR2 SASEGT. The DNA for the CDR3 is TGTGCCAGCAGTGAAGCGGCGGGAATTGAAGCTTTCTTT. Translated: CASSEAAGIEAFF.

The chain combines TRBV6-5 with TRBJ1-2, with 9 bases matching TRBD1. The length of the CDR3 is 15 residues. The V gene's germline CDR1 is MNHEY and CDR2 SVGAGI. J gave up 8 bases and V 0 bases, and 7 bases lay outside the gene matches. The DNA for the CDR3 is TGTGCCAGCAGTTACTCCCACAGGGGGCTTGGGGGCTACACCTTC. It encodes CASSYSHRGLGGYTF.

The chain recombines TRBV30 with TRBJ2-7; 11 positions agree with TRBD1. The CDR3 is 14 amino acids. V gave up 0 bases and J gave up 3 bases; unmatched junction bases: 1. Germline assignment: CDR1 GTSNPN and CDR2 SVGIG (reference sequence). CDR3 protein: CAWSVGTGGYEQYF. The CDR3, as DNA: TGTGCCTGGAGTGTAGGGACAGGGGGCTACGAGCAGTACTTC.

The gene calls are TRBV25-1 and TRBJ2-5; D may be TRBD1 (5 bases). The germline V and J ends were trimmed by 3 bases and 1 base, with 12 bases remaining between them. This CDR3 contains 15 residues. Looked up from germline, CDR1 is MGHDK and CDR2 is SYGVNS. The DNA for the CDR3 is TGTGCCAGCAGTGATCCAGGGAAGTCCCAAGAGACCCAGTACTTC. This codes for CASSDPGKSQETQYF.

The chain carries TRBV2 and TRBJ2-1; no clear D. The V gene lost 2 bases and the J gene lost 7 bases, with 6 bases spanning the gap. Germline CDR1 SNHLY, CDR2 FYNNEI. The CDR3 spans 12 residues. The CDR3 loop is CASSEYRNEQFF. CDR3 DNA sequence: TGTGCCAGCAGTGAATACCGGAATGAGCAGTTCTTC. Together with reference TRBV2 and TRBJ2-1, the CDR3 gives the full variable domain: EPEVTQTPSHQVTQMGQEVILRCVPISNHLYFYWYRQILGQKVEFLVSFYNNEISEKSEIFDDQFSVERPDGSNFTLKIRSTKLEDSAMYFCASSEYRNEQFFGPGTRLTVL.

This clone was counted at least ten times. This rearrangement joins TRBV19 to TRBJ1-1; weak D call: TRBD1 (5 bases). Germline CDR1 LNHDA, CDR2 SQIVND (reference sequence). Trimming cost V 9 bases and J 4 bases, with 18 bases left between them. There are 14 residues in the CDR3. The CDR3 reads CASLAGERSTEAFF. For the CDR3, the DNA is TGTGCCAGCCTGGCGGGGGAACGGTCCACTGAAGCTTTCTTT.

This rearrangement joins TRBV5-1 to TRBJ1-2; maybe TRBD1 (6 bases). Germline V lookup: CDR1 SGHRS, CDR2 YFSETQ. The CDR3 is 14 residues long. Trimming stripped 5 bases from V and 3 bases from J, with 14 bases between. CDR3 loop: CASRTQTGYYGYTF. The DNA of the CDR3 is TGCGCCAGCAGAACCCAGACAGGCTACTATGGCTACACCTTC.